The 24 T cell receptor beta chains presented below share a single source sample, sequenced in a study of TIL therapy for anti-PD-1-resistant metastatic lung cancer. The immunoSEQ assay was v3. The data were produced by immunoSEQ multiplex PCR, yet TCRdb's version contains in-frame clones alone and is incomplete. The data contain 50,000 to 60,000 clones, roughly 77% of them singletons. Time point denoted: pre-treatment sample, taken before nivolumab and TIL therapy. The sequenced sample was blood, obtained at baseline. The origin of the receptors is a person between 25 and 80 years old with non-small cell lung cancer.

The chain links TRBV6-2 or TRBV6-3 to TRBJ1-1, with TRBD1 matching over 7 bases. The CDR3 has 14 residues. V was pared by 6 bases and J by 5 bases, with 9 bases of the junction left unmatched. Germline V gives CDR1 MNHEY, CDR2 SVGEGT. The CDR3 nucleotides read TGTGCCAGCAGCGATAACAGGGGAAGGACTGAAGCTTTCTTT. Encoded protein: CASSDNRGRTEAFF.

This chain joins TRBV5-1 and TRBJ2-2; D is uncertain. The length of the CDR3 is 13 residues. The V end lost 0 bases, the J end lost 5 bases, and 5 bases lay between the germline ends. From germline, CDR1 is SGHRS and CDR2 YFSETQ. CDR3 sequence reads: CASSLDPTGELFF. As DNA, the CDR3 is TGCGCCAGCAGCTTGGACCCGACCGGGGAGCTGTTTTTT.

This clone was counted between two and nine times. The chain is built from TRBV7-3 and TRBJ2-5; maybe TRBD1 (6 bases). The CDR3 is made up of 18 amino acids. The V gene lost 0 bases and the J gene lost 5 bases, with 22 bases spanning the gap. Germline V gives CDR1 SGHTA, CDR2 FQGTGA. In DNA, the CDR3 is TGTGCCAGCAGCTTAACTCCTTTCAGGGGCCGGGGAGAGGAGACCCAGTACTTC. Its protein is CASSLTPFRGRGEETQYF.

This rearrangement joins TRBV4-2 to TRBJ2-2; 9 bases line up with TRBD1. In germline, CDR1 is LGHNA, CDR2 YNFKEQ. With V trimmed by 4 bases and J by 0 bases, 15 bases remained unmatched. The CDR3 runs to 20 residues. CDR3 protein: CASSLDRGSGLGSNTGELFF. The CDR3 region has the DNA TGTGCCAGCAGCCTGGACAGGGGTTCCGGGCTGGGGTCGAACACCGGGGAGCTGTTTTTT.

A few counts support this clone. The chain has TRBV4-2 and TRBJ2-1; 7 bases are a match to TRBD1. Germline V gene lookup returns CDR1 LGHNA and CDR2 YNFKEQ. V trimming: 2 bases; J trimming: 9 bases; junction bases outside the gene matches: 1. The CDR3 is 12 residues long. Here the CDR3 DNA reads TGTGCCAGCAGCCAAACAGGGGTTGAGCAGTTCTTC. Amino acids: CASSQTGVEQFF.

This chain uses TRBV2 with TRBJ2-3; TRBD2 aligns across 8 bases. This CDR3 spans 16 amino acids. CDR1 and CDR2 (germline): SNHLY, FYNNEI. With 4 bases clipped from V and 5 bases from J, the junction kept 11 bases outside the gene matches. CDR3 loop: CASSGAGAGVKDTQYF. DNA for the CDR3: TGTGCCAGCAGTGGGGCCGGAGCGGGAGTTAAAGATACGCAGTATTTT.

The genes are TRBV6-5 and TRBJ1-2; possible D gene TRBD1, 6 bases. Germline-derived CDR1 and CDR2 are MNHEY and SVGAGI. This CDR3 spans 15 amino acids. The ends were cut back, 0 bases at V and 2 bases at J, with 10 bases in the middle. CDR3 in DNA: TGTGCCAGCAGTTACTCGCGGCAGGGGAACTATGGCTACACCTTC. Amino acids: CASSYSRQGNYGYTF.

This chain joins TRBV30 and TRBJ1-5; D is uncertain. Germline loops: CDR1 GTSNPN, CDR2 SVGIG (reference sequence). This CDR3 spans 14 amino acids. Trimming left V 2 bases short and J 0 bases short, with 8 bases between. CDR3 sequence reads: CAWSIGYSNQPQHF. The CDR3 DNA is TGTGCCTGGAGTATTGGCTATAGCAATCAGCCCCAGCATTTT.

The chain couples TRBV23-1 to TRBJ1-3; weak D call: TRBD1 (6 bases). TRBV23-1 is sorted into the ORF group, with uncertain function. This CDR3 has 16 amino acids. With 0 bases removed from V and 0 bases from J, the gap between germline ends came to 9 bases. The CDR3 nucleotides are TGCGCCAGCAGTCAATCCACAGGGTGCTCTGGAAACACCATATATTTT. Translating gives CASSQSTGCSGNTIYF.

V and J are TRBV19 and TRBJ2-3; a possible D gene is TRBD1 (6 bases). V was cut by 7 bases and J by 0 bases, with 17 bases left in between. The CDR3 length is 16 residues. The V gene's germline CDR1 is LNHDA and CDR2 SQIVND (reference sequence). The CDR3 DNA follows: TGTGCCAGTACCGATCTTGGGGGCCCTAGCACAGATACGCAGTATTTT. This codes for CASTDLGGPSTDTQYF.

CDR3 coding DNA: TGCGCCAGCAGCCCGGGCCGGACAGGGGAGAGCTCTGGGGCCAACGTCCTGACTTTC. This codes for CASSPGRTGESSGANVLTF. The chain combines TRBV5-1 with TRBJ2-6; TRBD1 aligns across 9 bases. Germline CDR1 reads SGHRS; CDR2 reads YFSETQ. The CDR3 loop spans 19 amino acids. V trimming: 4 bases; J trimming: 0 bases; junction bases outside the gene matches: 11.

The V call is TRBV27, the J call TRBJ2-7; 8 bases are shared with TRBD2. Germline loops: CDR1 MNHEY, CDR2 SMNVEV (reference sequence). The junction had 6 bases not matched to a gene; V was cut back by 8 bases and J by 3 bases. This CDR3 has 13 residues. As DNA, the CDR3 is TGTGCCAGCGGCCTACGGGAGGGCTACGAGCAGTACTTC. Its translation is CASGLREGYEQYF.

The V call is TRBV29-1, the J call TRBJ2-5; D gene unclear. The V and J ends lost 4 bases and 0 bases respectively, with 6 bases between them. This CDR3 region has 12 residues. Germline V gives CDR1 SQVTM, CDR2 ANQGSEA. The CDR3 coding sequence is TGCAGCGTTGGTCTGCACCAAGAGACCCAGTACTTC. Amino acids: CSVGLHQETQYF.

The chain carries TRBV11-3 and TRBJ2-2; D unclear. Trimming took 2 bases from V and 1 from J, leaving 8 bases between them. CDR1 SGHNT and CDR2 YENEEA come from the germline V gene. The CDR3 is 15 residues long. The CDR3 DNA follows: TGTGCCAGCAGCTTATTACCCGGGAACACCGGGGAGCTGTTTTTT. Translated: CASSLLPGNTGELFF.

The CDR3 sequence: CASRLYNEQFF. The DNA for the CDR3 is TGTGCCAGCAGACTTTACAATGAGCAGTTCTTC. V is TRBV28 and J is TRBJ2-1; D not certain. CDR1 and CDR2 (germline): MDHEN, SYDVKM. Trimming took off 6 bases at V and 4 bases at J, with 4 bases between the two ends. The CDR3 is 11 amino acids.

V usage is TRBV21-1 and J usage is TRBJ2-2; no check of the table's D call, TRBD2, against the DNA was made. TRBV21-1 is tagged as a pseudogene. There are 19 residues in the CDR3. CDR3: CASSKALGCGRAHTGELFF. CDR3 bases: TGTGCCAGCAGCAAAGCCTTGGGTTGCGGGAGGGCCCACACCGGGGAGCTGTTTTTT.

V is TRBV29-1 and J is TRBJ2-5; possibly TRBD1 for D (6 bases). V lost 7 bases and J lost 4, with 19 bases in between. Germline-derived CDR1 and CDR2 are SQVTM and ANQGSEA. The CDR3 loop spans 14 amino acids. The DNA for the CDR3 is TGCAGCGCCCCGGCAGGGGATCTTGGAGAGACCCAGTACTTC. Residues: CSAPAGDLGETQYF.

This clone was observed a handful of times. V usage is TRBV4-2 and J usage is TRBJ1-6; 7 bases agree with TRBD1. The CDR3 spans 16 residues. CDR1 is LGHNA and CDR2 is YNFKEQ in the germline V gene. The V gene end was trimmed by 4 bases and the J gene end by 2 bases; junction bases not matched to a gene: 5. In DNA, the CDR3 is TGTGCCAGCAGCCGGGGACAGACAACCTATAATTCACCCCTCCACTTT. It translates to CASSRGQTTYNSPLHF.

In its sample, this clone was seen once. The chain couples TRBV29-1 to TRBJ2-5; D possibly uses TRBD1 or TRBD2 (6 bases each). The CDR3 extends over 12 amino acids. Germline loops: CDR1 SQVTM, CDR2 ANQGSEA. V lost 6 bases and J lost 5, with 13 bases in between. The DNA of the CDR3 is TGCAGCGTGGGGGGCGGTAGGGAGACCCAGTACTTC. Translating gives CSVGGGRETQYF.

The chain couples TRBV11-1 to TRBJ2-7; 9 bases agree with TRBD2. CDR3 size: 16 residues. Losses at the gene ends were 4 bases for V and 3 bases for J; bases not matched to a gene: 10. Germline-derived CDR1 and CDR2 are SGHAT and FQDESV (reference sequence). The CDR3 DNA reads as TGTGCCAGCAGCTCTAGCGGGAACGTACTAGGCTACGAGCAGTACTTC. It yields the protein CASSSSGNVLGYEQYF.

V and J are TRBV4-1 and TRBJ2-1; the D is unclear. Germline V gives CDR1 MGHRA, CDR2 YSYEKL. Trimming took 4 bases from V and 7 from J, leaving 23 bases between them. CDR3 size: 17 residues. The CDR3: CASSLMMRRSIINEQFF. The DNA for the CDR3 is TGCGCCAGCAGCCTCATGATGAGGCGTTCGATAATAAATGAGCAGTTCTTC.

The V and J genes are TRBV7-9 and TRBJ2-2, with TRBD1 matching 7 bases. V shed 5 bases and J 7 bases; nucleotides not matched to a gene: 10. The germline gives CDR1 SEHNR, CDR2 FQNEAQ (reference sequence). CDR3 size: 15 residues. CDR3 protein: CASSPVFTGDGELFF. The CDR3 DNA follows: TGTGCCAGCAGCCCCGTATTTACAGGGGACGGGGAGCTGTTTTTT.

The chain combines TRBV28 with TRBJ2-6; the D gene is possibly TRBD2 (5 bases). Trimming removed 1 base from V and 0 bases from J, with 7 bases in between. The CDR3 is 16 residues long. The V gene's germline CDR1 is MDHEN and CDR2 SYDVKM. CDR3 in amino acids: CASSLYGSSGANVLTF. CDR3 sequence (DNA): TGTGCCAGCAGTTTATATGGGAGCTCTGGGGCCAACGTCCTGACTTTC.

This clone appeared a single time. The chain is built from TRBV28 and TRBJ2-2; TRBD2 matches 10 bases. This CDR3 spans 15 amino acids. Germline V gene data show CDR1 as MDHEN and CDR2 as SYDVKM. The J segment lost 5 bases and the V segment lost 6 bases, leaving 6 bases of the junction unmatched. The DNA for the CDR3 is TGTGCCAGCAGGCCTAGCGGGGGAAGGACCGGGGAGCTGTTTTTT. This translates into CASRPSGGRTGELFF.